The source of this TCR beta chain is a study of identical twins. MiXCR was run by TCRdb on the 5' RACE reads, yielding one entry per CDR3 protein. The sample holds 1.5 million or so distinct CDR3 sequences, under 35% seen once. Germline V gene lookup returns CDR1 LGHNA and CDR2 YNFKEQ. With V trimmed by 2 bases and J by 7 bases, 10 bases remained unmatched. The CDR3 has 15 residues. The sample comprised cord blood. The J gene is TRBJ2-7, the V gene TRBV4-2; 8 bases align to TRBD2. The TCR originated in a newborn girl in good health. This CDR3 is CASSQRSGGENEQYF. The CDR3, as DNA: TGTGCCAGCAGCCAACGGTCGGGAGGGGAGAATGAGCAGTACTTC.